This TCR beta chain was recorded in a study of shared clonotypes between healthy human individuals. Germline trimming cut 6 bases from V and 7 bases from J; bases unmatched to any gene: 8. Per the germline V gene, CDR1 is SEHNR and CDR2 is FQNEAQ (reference sequence). The CDR3 is 14 amino acids. The table came from immunoSEQ multiplex PCR; TCRdb's copy has only in-frame clones and leaves some out. The sample consists of 1 million to 1.2 million clones, approximately 80% of them appearing once. The sequencing input was memory CD4+ T cells from PBMCs. Subset noted: CD45RA-negative fraction. This chain connects TRBV7-9 to TRBJ1-5, with TRBD1 identical over 8 bases. The sequence was obtained from a man younger than 30 in good health. Some clones in this sample may be carry-over from other donors' samples. The CDR3 sequence: CASSAGGGGQPQHF. The CDR3 bases are TGTGCCAGCAGTGCAGGGGGCGGAGGGCAGCCCCAGCATTTT.